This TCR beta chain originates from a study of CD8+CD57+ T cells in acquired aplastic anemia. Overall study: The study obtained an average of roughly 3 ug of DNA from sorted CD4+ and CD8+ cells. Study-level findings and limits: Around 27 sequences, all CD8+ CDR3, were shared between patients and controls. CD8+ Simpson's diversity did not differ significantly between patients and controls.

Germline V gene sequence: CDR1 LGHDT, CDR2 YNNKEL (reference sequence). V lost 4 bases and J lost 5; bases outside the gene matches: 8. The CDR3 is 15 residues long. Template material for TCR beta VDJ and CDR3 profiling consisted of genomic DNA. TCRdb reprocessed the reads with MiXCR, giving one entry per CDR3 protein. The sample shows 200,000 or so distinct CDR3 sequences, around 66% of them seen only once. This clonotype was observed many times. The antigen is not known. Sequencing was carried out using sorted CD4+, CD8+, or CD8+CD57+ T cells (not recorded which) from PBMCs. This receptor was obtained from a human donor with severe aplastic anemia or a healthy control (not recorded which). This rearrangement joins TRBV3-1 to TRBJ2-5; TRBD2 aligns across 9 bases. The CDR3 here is CASSPRGGAGETQYF. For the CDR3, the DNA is TGTGCCAGCAGCCCTCGCGGGGGGGCCGGGGAGACCCAGTACTTC.